This T cell receptor beta chain is drawn from a study of blood T cell repertoires in COVID-19. Assay used: immunoSEQ multiplex PCR; TCRdb lists only in-frame clones, some missing. The data hold approximately 120,000 clones, with roughly 88% observed a single time. Germline assignment: CDR1 MGHRA and CDR2 YSYEKL. This CDR3 comprises 15 residues. With 3 bases removed from V and 3 bases from J, the gap between germline ends came to 12 bases. The chain is built from TRBV4-1 and TRBJ2-1; D call uncertain. This clonotype was obtained from a man aged 50 to 60 with acute or convalescent COVID-19. The sample taken for sequencing was peripheral blood. The CDR3 region is CASSHTFSGYNEQFF. The CDR3 coding sequence is TGCGCCAGCAGCCACACGTTCTCGGGCTACAATGAGCAGTTCTTC.